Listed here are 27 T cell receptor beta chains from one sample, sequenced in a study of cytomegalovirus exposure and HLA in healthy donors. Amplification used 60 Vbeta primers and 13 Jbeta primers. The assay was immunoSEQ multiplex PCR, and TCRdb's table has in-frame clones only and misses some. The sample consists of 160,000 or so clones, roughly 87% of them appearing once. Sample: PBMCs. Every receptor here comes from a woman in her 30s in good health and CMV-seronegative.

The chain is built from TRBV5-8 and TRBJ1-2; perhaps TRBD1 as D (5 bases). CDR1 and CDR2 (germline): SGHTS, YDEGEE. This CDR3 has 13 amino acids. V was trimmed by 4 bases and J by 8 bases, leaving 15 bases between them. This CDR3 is CASSPGGSRGYTF. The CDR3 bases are TGTGCCAGCAGCCCCGGGGGGTCCCGCGGCTACACCTTC. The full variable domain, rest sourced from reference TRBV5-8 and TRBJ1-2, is EAGVTQSPTHLIKTRGQQATLRCSPISGHTSVYWYQQALGLGLQFLLWYDEGEERNRGNFPPRFSGRQFPNYSSELNVNALELEDSALYLCASSPGGSRGYTFGSGTRLTVV.

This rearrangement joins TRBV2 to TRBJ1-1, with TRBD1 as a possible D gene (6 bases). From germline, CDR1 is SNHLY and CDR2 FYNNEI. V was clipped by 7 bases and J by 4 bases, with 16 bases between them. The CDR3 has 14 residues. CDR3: CASMDRQWATEAFF. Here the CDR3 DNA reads TGTGCCAGCATGGACAGACAATGGGCCACTGAAGCTTTCTTT.

This CDR3 is CASSSGEKLFF. Written as DNA, the CDR3 is TGTGCCAGCAGCTCCGGTGAAAAACTGTTTTTT. The J gene is TRBJ1-4, the V gene TRBV7-9, with D hard to call. Germline V gene data show CDR1 as SEHNR and CDR2 as FQNEAQ (reference sequence). The V end was cut by 4 bases, the J end by 7 bases, with 4 bases between. This CDR3 region has 11 residues.

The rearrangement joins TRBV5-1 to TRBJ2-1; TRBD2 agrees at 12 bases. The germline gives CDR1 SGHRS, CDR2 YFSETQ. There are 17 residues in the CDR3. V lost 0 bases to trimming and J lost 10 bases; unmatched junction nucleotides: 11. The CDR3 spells CASSLGSASGRAKEQFF. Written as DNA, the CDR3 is TGCGCCAGCAGCTTGGGGAGTGCTAGCGGGAGGGCGAAGGAGCAGTTCTTC. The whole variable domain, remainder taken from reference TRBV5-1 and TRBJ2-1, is KAGVTQTPRYLIKTRGQQVTLSCSPISGHRSVSWYQQTPGQGLQFLFEYFSETQRNKGNFPGRFSGRQFSNSRSEMNVSTLELGDSALYLCASSLGSASGRAKEQFFGPGTRLTVL.

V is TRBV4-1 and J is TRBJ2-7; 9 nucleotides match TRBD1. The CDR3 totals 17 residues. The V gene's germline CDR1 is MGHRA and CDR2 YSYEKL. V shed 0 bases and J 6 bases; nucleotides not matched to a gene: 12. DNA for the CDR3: TGCGCCAGCAGCCAAGACTGGGGGGGGACAGGGATGGTCGAGCAGTACTTC. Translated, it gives CASSQDWGGTGMVEQYF.

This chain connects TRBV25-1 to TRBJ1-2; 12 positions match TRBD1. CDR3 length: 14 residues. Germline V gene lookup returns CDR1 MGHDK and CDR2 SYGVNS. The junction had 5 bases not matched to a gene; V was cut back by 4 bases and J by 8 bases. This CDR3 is CASSAGQGARGYTF. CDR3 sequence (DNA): TGTGCCAGCAGTGCGGGACAGGGGGCTAGAGGCTACACCTTC.

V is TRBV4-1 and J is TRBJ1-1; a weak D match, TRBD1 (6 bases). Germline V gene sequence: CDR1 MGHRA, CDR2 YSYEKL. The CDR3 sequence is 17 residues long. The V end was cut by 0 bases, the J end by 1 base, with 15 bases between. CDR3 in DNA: TGCGCCAGCAGCCAAGACCCCCGGGGGGCGCAGAACACTGAAGCTTTCTTT. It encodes CASSQDPRGAQNTEAFF.

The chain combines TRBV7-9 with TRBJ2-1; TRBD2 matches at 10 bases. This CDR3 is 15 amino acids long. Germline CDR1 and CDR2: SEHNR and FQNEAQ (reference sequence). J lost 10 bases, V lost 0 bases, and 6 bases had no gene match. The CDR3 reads CASSLARLAGDEQFF. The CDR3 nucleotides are TGTGCCAGCAGCTTAGCCCGGCTAGCGGGAGACGAGCAGTTCTTC.

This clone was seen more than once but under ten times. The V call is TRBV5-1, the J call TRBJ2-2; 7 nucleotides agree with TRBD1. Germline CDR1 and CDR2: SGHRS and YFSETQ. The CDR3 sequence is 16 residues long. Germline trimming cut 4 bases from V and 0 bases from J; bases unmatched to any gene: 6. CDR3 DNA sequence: TGCGCCAGCAGCAAAGGGACAGATGCGAACACCGGGGAGCTGTTTTTT. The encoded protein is CASSKGTDANTGELFF.

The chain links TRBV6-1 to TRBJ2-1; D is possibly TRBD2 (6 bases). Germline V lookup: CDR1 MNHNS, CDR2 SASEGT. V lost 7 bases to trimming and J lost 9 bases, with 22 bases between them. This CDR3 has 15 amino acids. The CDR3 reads CASTPLSSAEGEQFF. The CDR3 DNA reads TGTGCCAGCACCCCGCTCTCGAGTGCGGAGGGTGAGCAGTTCTTC.

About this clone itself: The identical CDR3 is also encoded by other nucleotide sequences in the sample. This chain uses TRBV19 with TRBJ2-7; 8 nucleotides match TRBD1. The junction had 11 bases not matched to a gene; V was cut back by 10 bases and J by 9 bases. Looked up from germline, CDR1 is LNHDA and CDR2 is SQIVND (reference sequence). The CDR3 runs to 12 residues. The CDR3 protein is CATRQGQAVQYF. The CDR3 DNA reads TGTGCCACCAGGCAGGGACAGGCTGTGCAGTACTTC.

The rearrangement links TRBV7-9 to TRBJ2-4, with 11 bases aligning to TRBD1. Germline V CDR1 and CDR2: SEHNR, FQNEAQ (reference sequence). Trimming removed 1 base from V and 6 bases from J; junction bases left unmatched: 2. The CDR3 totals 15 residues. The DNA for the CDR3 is TGTGCCAGCAGCTTAGTGGACAGGGGGCTAAACATTCAGTACTTC. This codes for CASSLVDRGLNIQYF. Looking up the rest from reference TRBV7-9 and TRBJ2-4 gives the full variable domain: DTGVSQNPRHKITKRGQNVTFRCDPISEHNRLYWYRQTLGQGPEFLTYFQNEAQLEKSRLLSDRFSAERPKGSFSTLEIQRTEQGDSAMYLCASSLVDRGLNIQYFGAGTRLSVL.

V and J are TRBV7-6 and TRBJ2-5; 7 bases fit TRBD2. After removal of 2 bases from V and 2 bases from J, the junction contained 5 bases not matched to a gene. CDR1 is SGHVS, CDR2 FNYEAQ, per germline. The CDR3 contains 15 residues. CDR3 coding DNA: TGTGCCAGCAGCTTAAGTTGGGGGGGGCAAGAGACCCAGTACTTC. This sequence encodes CASSLSWGGQETQYF.

CDR3 DNA: TGTGCCAGCAGCTTAGACAGCCTCTCCTCCTACGAGCAGTACTTC. The encoded protein is CASSLDSLSSYEQYF. The rearrangement links TRBV9 to TRBJ2-7; D may be TRBD1 (5 bases). This CDR3 region has 15 residues. Germline CDR1 SGDLS, CDR2 YYNGEE. Trimming stripped 4 bases from V and 0 bases from J, with 14 bases between.

CDR3: CASGGLAGYNEQFF. As DNA, the CDR3 is TGTGCCAGCGGTGGACTAGCGGGTTACAATGAGCAGTTCTTC. The chain is built from TRBV6-5 and TRBJ2-1, with TRBD2 identical over 11 bases. V dropped 8 bases and J dropped 4; count of bases not matched to a gene: 4. The CDR3 is 14 amino acids. The germline CDR1 and CDR2 sequences are MNHEY and SVGAGI.

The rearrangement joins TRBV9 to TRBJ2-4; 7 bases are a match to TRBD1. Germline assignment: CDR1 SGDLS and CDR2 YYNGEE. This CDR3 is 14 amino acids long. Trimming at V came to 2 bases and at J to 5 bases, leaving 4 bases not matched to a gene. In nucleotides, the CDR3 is TGTGCCAGCAGCGTTACAGGGGTCGAAAACATTCAGTACTTC. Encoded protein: CASSVTGVENIQYF.

The CDR3 DNA reads TGTGCCAGCAGTTTATTGGGGGGCGAGCAGTACTTC. Protein sequence: CASSLLGGEQYF. The chain carries TRBV28 and TRBJ2-7; D is possibly TRBD2 (6 bases). The CDR3 is 12 residues long. The ends were cut back, 1 base at V and 6 bases at J, with 7 bases in the middle. Germline V gene sequence: CDR1 MDHEN, CDR2 SYDVKM.

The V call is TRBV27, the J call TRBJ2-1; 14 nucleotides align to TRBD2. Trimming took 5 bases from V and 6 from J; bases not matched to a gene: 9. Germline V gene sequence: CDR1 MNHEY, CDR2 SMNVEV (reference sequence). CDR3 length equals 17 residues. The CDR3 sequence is CASSRPKTSGRANEQFF. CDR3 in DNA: TGTGCCAGCAGTCGCCCAAAGACTAGCGGGAGGGCCAATGAGCAGTTCTTC.

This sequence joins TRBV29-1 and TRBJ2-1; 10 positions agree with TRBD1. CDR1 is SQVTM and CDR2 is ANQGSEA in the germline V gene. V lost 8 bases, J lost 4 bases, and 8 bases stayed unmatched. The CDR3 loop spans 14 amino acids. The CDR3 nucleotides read TGCAGCTCAATAGGGGGACAGGGGTACAATGAGCAGTTCTTC. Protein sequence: CSSIGGQGYNEQFF.

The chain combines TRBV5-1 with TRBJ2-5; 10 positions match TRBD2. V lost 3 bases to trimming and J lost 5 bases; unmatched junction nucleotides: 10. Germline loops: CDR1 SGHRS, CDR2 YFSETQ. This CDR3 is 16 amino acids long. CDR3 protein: CASSSNVAGGRETQYF. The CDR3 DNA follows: TGCGCCAGCAGCTCGAATGTAGCGGGGGGAAGGGAGACCCAGTACTTC.

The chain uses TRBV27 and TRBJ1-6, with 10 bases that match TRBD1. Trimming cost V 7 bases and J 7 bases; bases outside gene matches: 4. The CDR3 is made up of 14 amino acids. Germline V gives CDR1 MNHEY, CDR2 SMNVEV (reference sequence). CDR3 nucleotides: TGTGCCAGCAACGGACAGGGGGACAATTCACCCCTCCACTTT. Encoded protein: CASNGQGDNSPLHF.

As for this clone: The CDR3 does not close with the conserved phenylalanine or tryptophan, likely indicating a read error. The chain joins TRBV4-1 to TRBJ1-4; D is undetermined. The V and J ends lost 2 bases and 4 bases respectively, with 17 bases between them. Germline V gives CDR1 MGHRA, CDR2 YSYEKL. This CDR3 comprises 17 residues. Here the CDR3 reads CASSQPLRLKVNEKLFV. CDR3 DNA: TGCGCCAGCAGCCAACCCCTCCGACTAAAAGTTAATGAAAAACTGTTTGTT.

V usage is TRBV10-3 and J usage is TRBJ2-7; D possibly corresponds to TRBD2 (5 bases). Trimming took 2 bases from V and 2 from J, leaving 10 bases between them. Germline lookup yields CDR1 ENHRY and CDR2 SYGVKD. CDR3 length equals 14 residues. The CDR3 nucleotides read TGTGCCATCAGTGAGGCGGACTTCCCCTACGAGCAGTACTTC. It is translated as CAISEADFPYEQYF.

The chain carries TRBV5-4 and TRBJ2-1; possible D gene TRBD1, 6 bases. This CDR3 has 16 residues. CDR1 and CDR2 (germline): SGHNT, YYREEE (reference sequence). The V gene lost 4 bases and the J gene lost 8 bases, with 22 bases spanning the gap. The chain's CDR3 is CASSTPPLTKGDEQFF. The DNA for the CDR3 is TGTGCCAGCAGCACCCCCCCCCTCACCAAGGGGGATGAGCAGTTCTTC.

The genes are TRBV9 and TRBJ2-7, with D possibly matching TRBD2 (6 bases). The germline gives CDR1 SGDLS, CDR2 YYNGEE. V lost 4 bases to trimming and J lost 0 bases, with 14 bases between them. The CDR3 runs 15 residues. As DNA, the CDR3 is TGTGCCAGCAGCCCGTCCGGGACTTACTCCTACGAGCAGTACTTC. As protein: CASSPSGTYSYEQYF. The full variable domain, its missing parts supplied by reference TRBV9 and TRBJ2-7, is DSGVTQTPKHLITATGQRVTLRCSPRSGDLSVYWYQQSLDQGLQFLIQYYNGEERAKGNILERFSAQQFPDLHSELNLSSLELGDSALYFCASSPSGTYSYEQYFGPGTRLTVT.

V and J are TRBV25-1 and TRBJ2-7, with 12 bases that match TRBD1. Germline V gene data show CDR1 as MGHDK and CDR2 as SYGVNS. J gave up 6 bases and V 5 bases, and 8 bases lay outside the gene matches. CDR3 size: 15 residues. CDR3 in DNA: TGTGCCAGCAGTCGTCCCGGGACAGGGGGCGGCGAGCAGTACTTC. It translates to CASSRPGTGGGEQYF.

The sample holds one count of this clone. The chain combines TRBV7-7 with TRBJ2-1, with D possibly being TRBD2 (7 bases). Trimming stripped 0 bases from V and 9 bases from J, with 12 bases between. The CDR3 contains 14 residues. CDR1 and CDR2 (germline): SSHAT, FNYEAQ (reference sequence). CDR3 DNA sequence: TGTGCCAGCAGCTTAGCGGGAGGGGACACTGAGCAGTTCTTC. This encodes CASSLAGGDTEQFF.